A selection of T cell receptor beta chains follows, all from one sample in a study of cytomegalovirus exposure and HLA in healthy donors. Some clones are missing from TCRdb's copy, which holds only in-frame ones; the method was immunoSEQ multiplex PCR. The sample lists 200,000 or so clones, 60% to 80% seen once, with nearly 3% in the top ten. The sequenced sample was PBMCs. These receptors all come from a woman in her 30s in good health and CMV-seronegative. Both conserved end residues are part of each CDR3. D genes are given only for firm matches.

v_call	j_call	d_call	cdr3_aa
TRBV6-6	TRBJ2-1	NA	CASSYPGLGYNEQFF
TRBV10-3	TRBJ2-7	NA	CAISAGNPSYEQYF
TRBV4-2	TRBJ2-2	NA	CASSQTDYFYGGELFF
TRBV28	TRBJ2-2	NA	CASLFHRDSSGELFF
TRBV5-1	TRBJ2-7	TRBD2	CASSLQAGGTYEQYF
TRBV7-9	TRBJ1-1	NA	CASSSGVLVVDVEAFF
TRBV5-1	TRBJ1-1	NA	CASSPHRVFTEAFF
TRBV4-1	TRBJ1-3	NA	CASSYIPLGNTIYF
TRBV2	TRBJ2-5	TRBD2	CASSRTSSEETQYF
TRBV2	TRBJ1-5	TRBD1	CASRPGTGGDQPQHF
TRBV9	TRBJ1-2	NA	CASTTGDYGYTF
TRBV25-1	TRBJ2-3	NA	CASSDPLSTDTQYF
TRBV7-7	TRBJ2-2	TRBD1	CASSLGGSTGELFF
TRBV13	TRBJ2-1	TRBD2	CASSGLAGVEQFF
TRBV5-1	TRBJ1-1	NA	CASSLTGNFMNTEAFF
TRBV28	TRBJ1-1	TRBD1	CASRPFYRGTEAFF
TRBV4-2	TRBJ2-3	TRBD2	CASVKGTSQTDTQYF
TRBV18	TRBJ2-5	TRBD2	CASSPSDWASGQETQYF
TRBV6-5	TRBJ1-6	TRBD1	CASNRDRGIGSPLHF
TRBV28	TRBJ1-5	TRBD1	CASRPYRGPYQPQHF
TRBV11-2	TRBJ2-7	NA	CASSPSYEQYF
TRBV19	TRBJ1-2	NA	CASSPRPNYGYTF
TRBV5-4	TRBJ2-1	NA	CASSYQAGNNEQFF
TRBV21-1	TRBJ2-5	NA	CASADSQETQYF
TRBV2	TRBJ2-7	TRBD1	CASSPDRGSEQYF
TRBV18	TRBJ1-5	TRBD1	CASSEGTGGRQPQHF
TRBV5-4	TRBJ2-3	NA	CASSWGVRTSTDTQYF
TRBV5-5	TRBJ2-7	NA	CASSWNSYEQYF
TRBV27	TRBJ2-1	NA	CASSSLSTIDEQFF
TRBV6-1	TRBJ1-4	TRBD1	CASNRWPGGGEKLFF
TRBV4-2	TRBJ2-1	NA	CASSQLSSYNEQFF
TRBV11-2	TRBJ2-7	NA	CASSSYRGLSEQYF
TRBV7-6	TRBJ2-5	TRBD1	CASSLAWTGQETQYF
TRBV4-1	TRBJ2-2	NA	CASSQESQRTGELFF
TRBV27	TRBJ1-2	NA	CASSSAWATYGYTF
TRBV5-5	TRBJ1-1	TRBD1	CASSLYPRGPLNTEAFF
TRBV5-4	TRBJ2-7	NA	CASSFGGRYEQYF
TRBV7-9	TRBJ2-7	TRBD1	CASSTGVGFLSYEQYF
TRBV27	TRBJ2-3	TRBD2	CASSLSSLAGGPDTQYF
TRBV11-2	TRBJ1-2	NA	CASSQGGNYGYTF
TRBV5-1	TRBJ2-3	TRBD2	CASSFLAESTDTQYF
TRBV7-9	TRBJ2-7	NA	CASSLTVYEQYF
TRBV5-6	TRBJ2-1	TRBD2	CASSLGTSGRGYNEQFF
TRBV5-5	TRBJ2-6	NA	CASSTQGTLRANVLTF
TRBV15	TRBJ2-2	NA	CATSRDFGGRGYTGELFF
TRBV27	TRBJ2-4	TRBD1	CASSRDRAWNIQYF
TRBV28	TRBJ2-2	NA	CASRLSPGENTGELFF
TRBV19	TRBJ1-2	NA	CASRAGSYGYTF
TRBV9	TRBJ1-1	NA	CASSVEGVTEAFF
TRBV6-6	TRBJ2-7	NA	CASSWQYEQYF
TRBV5-6	TRBJ2-7	TRBD1	CASSSLTGDYEQYF
TRBV19	TRBJ2-3	TRBD1	CASSKDRVRTDTQYF
TRBV5-4	TRBJ1-4	TRBD1	CASSARTGLEKLFF
TRBV7-2	NA	TRBD1	CASSLVGGPGQGRYEQYF
TRBV28	TRBJ1-2	TRBD1	CASSSGQGVYGYTF
TRBV18	TRBJ1-2	TRBD1	CASSSGQGIGYTF
TRBV18	TRBJ1-1	NA	CASSPSKRVGTEAFF
TRBV5-1	TRBJ1-5	TRBD1	CASSASGGGGQPQHF
TRBV10-3	TRBJ2-7	NA	CAISGGGSYEQYF